This T cell receptor beta chain was obtained from a study of OX40 agonist ivuxolimab in advanced cancers. Profiling relied on immunoSEQ multiplex PCR, and the TCRdb table lists in-frame clones only, not all of them. The table lists fewer than 130,000 clones, roughly 87% of them singletons. Trimming took 4 bases from V and 3 from J; bases not matched to a gene: 8. The CDR3 loop spans 15 amino acids. Germline V gene sequence: CDR1 SGHTA, CDR2 FQGNSA. Concerning this clone: The antigen is not known.

General study points: The antigens recognized by the expanded peripheral T cells, that is their antigen specificity, were not determined.

The receptor was derived from an adult with an advanced solid tumor such as melanoma, head and neck, liver or kidney cancer. Specimen: CD4+ or CD8+ T cells sorted from blood, collected in a trial of the OX40 agonist ivuxolimab. The chain is built from TRBV7-2 and TRBJ2-7; TRBD1 aligns across 8 bases. CDR3 loop: CASSSPGQANYEQYF. DNA for the CDR3: TGTGCCAGCAGCTCCCCGGGACAGGCTAACTACGAGCAGTACTTC.